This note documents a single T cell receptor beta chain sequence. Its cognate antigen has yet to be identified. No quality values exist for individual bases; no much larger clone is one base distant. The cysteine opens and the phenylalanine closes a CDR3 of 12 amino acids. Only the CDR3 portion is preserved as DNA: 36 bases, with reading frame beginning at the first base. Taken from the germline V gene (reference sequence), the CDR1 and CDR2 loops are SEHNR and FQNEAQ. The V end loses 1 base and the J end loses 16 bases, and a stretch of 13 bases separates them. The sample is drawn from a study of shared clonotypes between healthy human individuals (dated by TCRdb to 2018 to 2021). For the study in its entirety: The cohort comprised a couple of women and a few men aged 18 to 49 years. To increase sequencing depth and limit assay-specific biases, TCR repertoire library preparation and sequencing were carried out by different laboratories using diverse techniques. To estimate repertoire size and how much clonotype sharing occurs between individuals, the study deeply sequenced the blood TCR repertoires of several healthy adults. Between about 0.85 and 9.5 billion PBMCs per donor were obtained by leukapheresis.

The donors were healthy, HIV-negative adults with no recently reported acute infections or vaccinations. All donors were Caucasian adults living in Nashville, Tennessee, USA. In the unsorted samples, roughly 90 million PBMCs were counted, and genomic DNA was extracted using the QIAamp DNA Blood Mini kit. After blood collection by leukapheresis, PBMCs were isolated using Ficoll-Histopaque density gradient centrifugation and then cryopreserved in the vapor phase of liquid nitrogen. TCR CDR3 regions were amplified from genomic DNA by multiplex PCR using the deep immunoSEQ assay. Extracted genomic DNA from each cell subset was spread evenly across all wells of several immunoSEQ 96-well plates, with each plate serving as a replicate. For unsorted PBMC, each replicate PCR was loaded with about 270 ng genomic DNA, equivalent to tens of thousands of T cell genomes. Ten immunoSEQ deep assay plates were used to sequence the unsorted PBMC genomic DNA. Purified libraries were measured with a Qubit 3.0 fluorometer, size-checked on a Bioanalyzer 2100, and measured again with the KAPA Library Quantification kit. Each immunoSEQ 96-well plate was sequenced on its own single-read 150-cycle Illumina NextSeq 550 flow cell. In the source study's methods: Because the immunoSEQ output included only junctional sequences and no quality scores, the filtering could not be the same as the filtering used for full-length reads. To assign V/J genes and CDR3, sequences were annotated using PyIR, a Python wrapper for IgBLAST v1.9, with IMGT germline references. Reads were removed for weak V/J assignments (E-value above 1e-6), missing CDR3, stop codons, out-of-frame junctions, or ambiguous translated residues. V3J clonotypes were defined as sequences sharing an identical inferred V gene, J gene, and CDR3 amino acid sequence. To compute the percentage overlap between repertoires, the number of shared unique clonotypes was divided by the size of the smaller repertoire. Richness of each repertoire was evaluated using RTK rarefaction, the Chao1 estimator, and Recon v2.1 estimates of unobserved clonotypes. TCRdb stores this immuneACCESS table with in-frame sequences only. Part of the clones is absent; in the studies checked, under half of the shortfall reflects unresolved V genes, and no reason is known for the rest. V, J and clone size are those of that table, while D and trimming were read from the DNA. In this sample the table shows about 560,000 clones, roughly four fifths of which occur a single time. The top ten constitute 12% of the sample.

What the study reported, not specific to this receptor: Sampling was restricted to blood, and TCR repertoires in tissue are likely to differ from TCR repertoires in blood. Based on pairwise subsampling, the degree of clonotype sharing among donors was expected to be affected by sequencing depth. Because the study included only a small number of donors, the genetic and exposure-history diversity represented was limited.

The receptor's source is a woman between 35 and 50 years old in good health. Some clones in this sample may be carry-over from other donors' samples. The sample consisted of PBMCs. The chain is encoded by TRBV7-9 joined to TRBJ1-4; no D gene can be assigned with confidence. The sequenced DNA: TGTGCCAGCAGCTTAGGAGGGATGGTTAAGTTTTTT. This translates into CASSLGGMVKFF.